This TCR beta chain is drawn from a study of CDR3 diversity in severe acne. V gave up 5 bases and J gave up 10 bases; unmatched junction bases: 15. This CDR3 region has 16 residues. The germline gives CDR1 SGHTA, CDR2 FQGNSA. TCRdb reanalysed the PCR reads using MiXCR and keeps one entry per CDR3 protein. The repertoire has around 94,000 distinct CDR3 sequences, around 53% of them found once; the top ten carry 9.5% to 15%. The sequencing input was blood. This clonotype was obtained from a male donor with acne. The V gene is TRBV7-2, the J gene TRBJ2-2; 8 bases are shared with TRBD1. The CDR3 protein is CASSPQDRVLLEELFF. CDR3 sequence (DNA): TGTGCCAGCAGCCCGCAGGACAGGGTATTATTGGAGGAGCTGTTTTTT.